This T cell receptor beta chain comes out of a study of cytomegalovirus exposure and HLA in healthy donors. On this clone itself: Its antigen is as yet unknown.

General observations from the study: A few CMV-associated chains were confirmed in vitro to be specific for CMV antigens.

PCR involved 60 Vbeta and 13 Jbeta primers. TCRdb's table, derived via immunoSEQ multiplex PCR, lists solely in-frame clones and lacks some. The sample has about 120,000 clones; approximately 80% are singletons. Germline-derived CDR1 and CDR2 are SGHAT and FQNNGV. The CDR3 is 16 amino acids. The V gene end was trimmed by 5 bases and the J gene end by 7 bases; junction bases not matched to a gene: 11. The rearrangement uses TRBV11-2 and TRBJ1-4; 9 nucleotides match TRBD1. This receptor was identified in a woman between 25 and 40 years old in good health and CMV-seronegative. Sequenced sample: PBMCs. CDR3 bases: TGTGCCAGCAGCCTTATGCCGGGACAGGGAGGTGAAAAACTGTTTTTT. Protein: CASSLMPGQGGEKLFF.